One sample yielded the 12 T cell receptor beta chains listed below, sequenced in a study of shared clonotypes between healthy human individuals. The table came from immunoSEQ multiplex PCR; TCRdb's copy has only in-frame clones and leaves some out. This sample has 1.4 million or so clones, with 97% to 99% found just once. The material sequenced was naive CD4+ T cells sorted from blood. Subset specified: CD45RA+ positively selected. The receptors come from a man under 40 in good health.

The gene calls are TRBV18 and TRBJ1-1; no clear D. The length of the CDR3 is 15 residues. V lost 3 bases, J lost 0 bases, and 11 bases lay in between. Germline CDR1 and CDR2: KGHSH and LQKENI. The CDR3 spells CASSPTVDLNTEAFF. The CDR3 coding sequence is TGTGCCAGCTCACCTACCGTTGATCTGAACACTGAAGCTTTCTTT.

The J gene is TRBJ1-1, the V gene TRBV10-3, with 8 bases identical to TRBD1. The ends lost 6 bases at V and 1 base at J; junction bases unmatched: 10. Germline values: CDR1 ENHRY, CDR2 SYGVKD. The CDR3 runs to 16 residues. The CDR3 coding sequence is TGTGCCATCAGCGGGACAGGACCCCCTAAGAACACTGAAGCTTTCTTT. It yields the protein CAISGTGPPKNTEAFF.

The chain links TRBV2 to TRBJ2-7; D uncertain. V was clipped by 5 bases and J by 7 bases, with 18 bases between them. The germline V gene has CDR1 SNHLY and CDR2 FYNNEI. The CDR3 covers 14 residues. CDR3 protein: CASSPRTRAGEQYF. The CDR3 nucleotides read TGTGCCAGCAGTCCCCGGACCCGCGCCGGGGAGCAGTACTTC.

The chain joins TRBV29-1 to TRBJ2-2; weak D call: TRBD2 (6 bases). This CDR3 is built from 15 residues. The germline V gene encodes CDR1 SQVTM and CDR2 ANQGSEA. V dropped 4 bases and J dropped 2 bases, with 14 bases sitting between them. CDR3 DNA sequence: TGCAGCGTTGTGGTCGGGAGCCCAAACACCGGGGAGCTGTTTTTT. Translating gives CSVVVGSPNTGELFF.

The CDR3 DNA reads TGCGCCAGCAGCCCTTCCACTAGCGGGAGAGGGGCTAGCACAGATACGCAGTATTTT. The encoded protein is CASSPSTSGRGASTDTQYF. The chain is built from TRBV5-1 and TRBJ2-3; 11 bases are shared with TRBD2. Per germline, CDR1 SGHRS and CDR2 YFSETQ. V was clipped by 4 bases and J by 0 bases; unmatched bases: 13. The CDR3 contains 19 residues.

On this clone: Other DNA sequences from this sample encode an identical CDR3 as well. The rearrangement links TRBV5-4 to TRBJ2-2; D gene ambiguous. V lost 0 bases to trimming and J lost 2 bases, with 5 bases between them. Germline CDR1 and CDR2: SGHNT and YYREEE (reference sequence). The CDR3 is made up of 14 amino acids. CDR3 DNA: TGTGCCAGCAGCTTGGAGACAAACACCGGGGAGCTGTTTTTT. It codes for CASSLETNTGELFF. Full variable domain (rest looked up from reference TRBV5-4 and TRBJ2-2): ETGVTQSPTHLIKTRGQQVTLRCSSQSGHNTVSWYQQALGQGPQFIFQYYREEENGRGNFPPRFSGLQFPNYSSELNVNALELDDSALYLCASSLETNTGELFFGEGSRLTVL.

About this clone itself: The germline gene is not matched at one end of the junction; a read error may be the cause. CDR3 residues: CASSSPPGTEQCF. CDR3 nucleotides: TGTGCCAGCAGCTCCCCGCCAGGTACGGAGCAGTGCTTC. The chain uses TRBV7-3 and TRBJ2-7; D gene unclear. There are 13 residues in the CDR3. Germline CDR1 is SGHTA and CDR2 is FQGTGA. Full variable domain (rest looked up from reference TRBV7-3 and TRBJ2-7): GAGVSQTPSNKVTEKGKYVELRCDPISGHTALYWYRQSLGQGPEFLIYFQGTGAADDSGLPNDRFFAVRPEGSVSTLKIQRTERGDSAVYLCASSSPPGTEQCFGPGTRLTVT.

This chain joins TRBV5-1 and TRBJ2-3; 11 positions agree with TRBD2. CDR1 SGHRS and CDR2 YFSETQ come from the germline V gene. The trim removed 4 bases at V and 4 bases at J, leaving 14 bases unmatched. CDR3 length: 18 amino acids. The CDR3: CASSVSPRSGRAPDTQYF. CDR3 in DNA: TGCGCCAGCAGCGTAAGCCCACGTAGCGGGAGGGCCCCAGATACGCAGTATTTT.

The chain recombines TRBV5-3 with TRBJ2-1, with D possibly TRBD1 on 6 matching bases. TRBV5-3 is an ORF for which the function is uncertain. V was shortened by 8 bases and J by 0 bases, with 12 bases between the two germline ends. The CDR3 extends over 14 amino acids. In DNA, the CDR3 is TGTGCCAGCAGCCGGGACACCTCCTACAATGAGCAGTTCTTC. It is translated as CASSRDTSYNEQFF.

The chain joins TRBV6-5 to TRBJ2-3; D assignment may be TRBD1 or TRBD2 (5 bases each). Germline V CDR1 and CDR2: MNHEY, SVGAGI. The V and J ends lost 5 bases and 1 base respectively, with 13 bases between them. The CDR3 has 15 residues. CDR3 DNA: TGTGCCAGCAGTACCCGGGACCCACGCACAGATACGCAGTATTTT. Translating it yields CASSTRDPRTDTQYF.

The chain couples TRBV11-3 to TRBJ2-3, with 8 bases identical to TRBD2. Trimming cost V 6 bases and J 1 base; bases outside gene matches: 0. This CDR3 region has 13 residues. Germline CDR1 SGHNT, CDR2 YENEEA. CDR3 residues: CASRLAGTDTQYF. The CDR3 coding sequence is TGTGCCAGCAGACTAGCGGGCACAGATACGCAGTATTTT.

This sequence joins TRBV2 and TRBJ1-5; D uncertain. The germline V gene has CDR1 SNHLY and CDR2 FYNNEI. The CDR3 length is 15 residues. V gave up 5 bases and J gave up 0 bases, with 11 bases separating them. CDR3 loop: CASSHGGDSNQPQHF. DNA of the CDR3: TGTGCCAGCAGTCATGGTGGTGATAGCAATCAGCCCCAGCATTTT. Supplemented by reference TRBV2 and TRBJ1-5, the full variable domain reads EPEVTQTPSHQVTQMGQEVILRCVPISNHLYFYWYRQILGQKVEFLVSFYNNEISEKSEIFDDQFSVERPDGSNFTLKIRSTKLEDSAMYFCASSHGGDSNQPQHFGDGTRLSIL.